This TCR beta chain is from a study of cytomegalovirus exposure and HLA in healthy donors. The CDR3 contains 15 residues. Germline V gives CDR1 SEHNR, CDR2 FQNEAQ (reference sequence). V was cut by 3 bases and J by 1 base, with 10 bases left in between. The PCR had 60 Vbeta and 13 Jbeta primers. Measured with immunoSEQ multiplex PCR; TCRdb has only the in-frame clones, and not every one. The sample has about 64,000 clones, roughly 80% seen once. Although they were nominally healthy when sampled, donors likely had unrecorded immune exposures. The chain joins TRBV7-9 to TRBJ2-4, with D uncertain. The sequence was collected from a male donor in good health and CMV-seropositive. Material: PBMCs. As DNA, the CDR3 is TGTGCCAGCAGCTTTAGTGATTTGGCCAAAAACATTCAGTACTTC. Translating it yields CASSFSDLAKNIQYF.